The clone carrying this T cell receptor (beta chain) was recorded only once. Its antigen remains unidentified. The sample comes from a study of CD4 T cells in relation to SARS-CoV-2 and coronaviruses. As for the study in general: After 10 days of antigen culture, PBMC TCR beta CDR3s were sequenced.

The junction had 5 bases not matched to a gene; V was cut back by 11 bases and J by 0 bases. The CDR3 runs to 15 residues. The germline CDR1 and CDR2 sequences are LNHDA and SQIVND (reference sequence). Clones were read by immunoSEQ multiplex PCR, and TCRdb kept only the in-frame ones, dropping some. This table has 30,000 to 45,000 clones, 70% to 85% appearing once. This receptor was identified in an adult with COVID-19. This chain joins TRBV19 and TRBJ2-6; 9 nucleotides align to TRBD1. Sequencing was carried out using naive CD4+ T cells from PBMCs, cultured in vitro. Subset given: naive CD4+ T cells isolated by negative enrichment. CDR3 amino acids: CAAGQGSSGANVLTF. The CDR3 nucleotides read TGTGCCGCCGGACAGGGGAGCTCTGGGGCCAACGTCCTGACTTTC.